This entry lists 23 T cell receptor beta chains sequenced from one sample in a study of shared clonotypes between healthy human individuals. Measured with immunoSEQ multiplex PCR; TCRdb has only the in-frame clones, and not every one. In the table there are roughly 500,000 clones, more than 95% of which are singletons. The specimen sequenced was naive CD4+ T cells sorted from blood. Subset of the sample: CD45RA+ positively selected. These receptors were taken from a woman aged 30 to 39 in good health.

This sequence joins TRBV6-4 and TRBJ1-1, with TRBD1 identical over 8 bases. With V trimmed by 6 bases and J by 5 bases, 11 bases remained unmatched. The CDR3 runs 15 residues. CDR1 and CDR2 (germline): MRHNA, SNTAGT. This CDR3 reads CASRPGQGEGTEAFF. The CDR3 DNA is TGTGCCAGCAGACCCGGACAGGGTGAGGGTACTGAAGCTTTCTTT.

The J gene is TRBJ2-1, the V gene TRBV2; 12 nucleotides agree with TRBD2. The V gene's germline CDR1 is SNHLY and CDR2 FYNNEI. V gave up 4 bases and J gave up 10 bases; unmatched junction bases: 8. This CDR3 region has 15 residues. CDR3 sequence (DNA): TGTGCCAGCAGTGTAGGTCTAGCGGGAGGGCCGGAGCAGTTCTTC. Its protein is CASSVGLAGGPEQFF.

The V gene is TRBV5-1, the J gene TRBJ2-7; 8 bases line up with TRBD2. J gave up 4 bases and V 1 base, and 13 bases lay outside the gene matches. Germline values: CDR1 SGHRS, CDR2 YFSETQ. CDR3 length: 17 amino acids. The CDR3 DNA sequence: TGCGCCAGCAGCTTGACCAGCGGGAGAGTAGGGGTATACGAGCAGTACTTC. Encoded protein: CASSLTSGRVGVYEQYF. The full variable domain, its missing parts supplied by reference TRBV5-1 and TRBJ2-7, is KAGVTQTPRYLIKTRGQQVTLSCSPISGHRSVSWYQQTPGQGLQFLFEYFSETQRNKGNFPGRFSGRQFSNSRSEMNVSTLELGDSALYLCASSLTSGRVGVYEQYFGPGTRLTVT.

V usage is TRBV27 and J usage is TRBJ1-5; D is unclear. In germline, CDR1 is MNHEY, CDR2 SMNVEV (reference sequence). The CDR3 covers 15 residues. Trimming took off 2 bases at V and 2 bases at J, with 10 bases between the two ends. CDR3 nucleotide sequence: TGTGCCAGCAGTTTACTCTCCCCAGGCAATCAGCCCCAGCATTTT. Translated: CASSLLSPGNQPQHF.

The chain uses TRBV4-2 and TRBJ2-1, with 16 bases identical to TRBD2. V dropped 3 bases and J dropped 2; count of bases not matched to a gene: 10. The CDR3 covers 20 residues. CDR1 and CDR2 from the germline V gene are LGHNA and YNFKEQ. The DNA for the CDR3 is TGTGCCAGCAGCCACGGACCGGGACTAGCGGGAGGGTCAGCCTACAATGAGCAGTTCTTC. Translated: CASSHGPGLAGGSAYNEQFF.

V and J are TRBV5-8 and TRBJ2-7; the D is unclear. Trimming shortened V by 9 bases and J by 7 bases, and 11 bases separated the two germline ends. Germline lookup yields CDR1 SGHTS and CDR2 YDEGEE. The CDR3 is 10 amino acids. The CDR3 DNA sequence: TGTGCCACCAAAAAAGAGGAGCAGTACTTC. It specifies CATKKEEQYF. Full variable domain (missing parts from reference TRBV5-8 and TRBJ2-7): EAGVTQSPTHLIKTRGQQATLRCSPISGHTSVYWYQQALGLGLQFLLWYDEGEERNRGNFPPRFSGRQFPNYSSELNVNALELEDSALYLCATKKEEQYFGPGTRLTVT.

The chain is built from TRBV29-1 and TRBJ2-2; TRBD1 agrees at 8 bases. The CDR3 is made up of 14 amino acids. V shed 4 bases and J 1 base; nucleotides not matched to a gene: 2. Germline-derived CDR1 and CDR2 are SQVTM and ANQGSEA. The DNA for the CDR3 is TGCAGCGTTGGGGACAGGATGAACACCGGGGAGCTGTTTTTT. It is translated as CSVGDRMNTGELFF.

The chain has TRBV19 and TRBJ2-7; 14 bases are shared with TRBD2. CDR1 and CDR2 from the germline V gene are LNHDA and SQIVND (reference sequence). The CDR3 spans 16 residues. V shed 4 bases and J 3 bases; nucleotides not matched to a gene: 5. The CDR3, as DNA: TGTGCCAGTAGTACAATGGGACTAGCGGGAGTCTACGAGCAGTACTTC. It translates to CASSTMGLAGVYEQYF.

The CDR3: CASSLGTSGNTIYF. CDR3 DNA: TGCGCCAGCAGTCTCGGGACGTCTGGAAACACCATATATTTT. The V and J genes are TRBV10-2 and TRBJ1-3; perhaps TRBD1 as D (5 bases). V lost 5 bases, J lost 1 base, and 9 bases lay in between. The V gene's germline CDR1 is WSHSY and CDR2 SAAADI. This CDR3 contains 14 residues.

The DNA for the CDR3 is TGTGCCAGCAGTGGGGGCAGCGAGACCCAGTACTTC. This sequence encodes CASSGGSETQYF. This chain uses TRBV2 with TRBJ2-5; D might be TRBD1 (5 bases). Germline V gene data show CDR1 as SNHLY and CDR2 as FYNNEI. V lost 4 bases and J 5 bases, leaving 8 bases between the germline ends. The CDR3 runs to 12 residues. Variable domain in full (rest from reference TRBV2 and TRBJ2-5): EPEVTQTPSHQVTQMGQEVILRCVPISNHLYFYWYRQILGQKVEFLVSFYNNEISEKSEIFDDQFSVERPDGSNFTLKIRSTKLEDSAMYFCASSGGSETQYFGPGTRLLVL.

The chain carries TRBV19 and TRBJ1-6, with 8 bases identical to TRBD1. V lost 5 bases, J lost 6 bases, and 3 bases stayed unmatched. The germline V gene encodes CDR1 LNHDA and CDR2 SQIVND (reference sequence). The CDR3 loop spans 14 amino acids. CDR3 protein: CASSVDRVNSPLHF. Here the CDR3 DNA reads TGTGCCAGTAGTGTGGACAGGGTTAATTCACCCCTCCACTTT.

This chain links TRBV28 with TRBJ1-5, with unresolved D. The CDR3 totals 12 residues. Per germline, CDR1 MDHEN and CDR2 SYDVKM. Deletions cut 8 bases from V and 4 bases from J, with 9 bases between. CDR3 protein: CASWRSNQPQHF. CDR3 bases: TGTGCCAGCTGGCGGTCTAATCAGCCCCAGCATTTT.

The chain joins TRBV7-2 to TRBJ2-1; the match to TRBD2 covers 9 bases. CDR3 size: 15 residues. Per germline, CDR1 SGHTA and CDR2 FQGNSA. After removal of 5 bases from V and 7 bases from J, the junction contained 9 bases not matched to a gene. CDR3 DNA: TGTGCCAGCAGCCGCGGACTGGCGGGAGGGAATGAGCAGTTCTTC. It is translated as CASSRGLAGGNEQFF.

CDR3 DNA sequence: TGTGCCAGCAGCTTAGGGACGGGGTCGCCCTACGAGCAGTACTTC. Translated, it gives CASSLGTGSPYEQYF. The chain carries TRBV11-2 and TRBJ2-7; the D gene is possibly TRBD2 (5 bases). Trimming took off 1 base at V and 2 bases at J, with 12 bases between the two ends. Per germline, CDR1 SGHAT and CDR2 FQNNGV. The CDR3 spans 15 residues.

This rearrangement joins TRBV14 to TRBJ2-2; D not resolved. There are 13 residues in the CDR3. Germline loops: CDR1 SGHDN, CDR2 FVKESK. V shed 1 base and J shed 3 bases, with 3 bases lying between them. This CDR3 is CASSQVYTGELFF. The CDR3 DNA reads as TGTGCCAGCAGCCAAGTATACACCGGGGAGCTGTTTTTT.

The V and J genes are TRBV5-1 and TRBJ2-5; 7 bases match TRBD2. The end of the DNA fits TRBJ2-7 better, so the J call may be wrong. Looked up from germline, CDR1 is SGHRS and CDR2 is YFSETQ. The CDR3 has 12 residues. CDR3 protein: CASSFGGYEQYF. CDR3 coding DNA: TGCGCCAGCAGCTTCGGGGGGTACGAGCAGTACTTC.

The rearrangement joins TRBV18 to TRBJ1-3; D possibly corresponds to TRBD1 (5 bases). The V gene lost 3 bases and the J gene lost 4 bases, with 13 bases spanning the gap. The CDR3 covers 15 residues. Per the germline V gene, CDR1 is KGHSH and CDR2 is LQKENI. The CDR3 DNA is TGTGCCAGCTCACCCTCTATCGGGACCGGAAACACCATATATTTT. It codes for CASSPSIGTGNTIYF.

As concerns this clone: This sample also contains other DNA sequences that code for the same CDR3. The chain couples TRBV6-5 to TRBJ2-3; D remains ambiguous. The V gene lost 0 bases and the J gene lost 5 bases, with 6 bases spanning the gap. Germline V gene lookup returns CDR1 MNHEY and CDR2 SVGAGI. The CDR3 is 13 residues long. The CDR3 loop reads CASSYSGGDTQYF. CDR3 DNA: TGTGCCAGCAGTTACTCGGGCGGAGATACGCAGTATTTT.

V is TRBV10-3 and J is TRBJ1-4; 8 bases align to TRBD1. CDR1 and CDR2 (germline): ENHRY, SYGVKD. V dropped 2 bases and J dropped 0; count of bases not matched to a gene: 2. The CDR3 has 16 amino acids. CDR3 nucleotides: TGTGCCATCAGTGAGGGGACAGGCACAACTAATGAAAAACTGTTTTTT. Translating gives CAISEGTGTTNEKLFF.

The chain has TRBV28 and TRBJ2-5, with 10 positions matching TRBD1. Germline V gene data show CDR1 as MDHEN and CDR2 as SYDVKM. The trim removed 9 bases at V and 1 base at J, leaving 23 bases unmatched. The CDR3 is 20 residues long. CDR3 loop: CARPPGQGSSLRSFQETQYF. For the CDR3, the DNA is TGTGCCAGACCCCCGGGACAGGGGAGTTCGCTTCGTAGTTTCCAAGAGACCCAGTACTTC.

The count of this clone is one. The V gene is TRBV18, the J gene TRBJ2-3, with TRBD2 identical over 10 bases. The V segment lost 4 bases and the J segment 5 bases; nucleotides outside the gene matches: 6. Germline-derived CDR1 and CDR2 are KGHSH and LQKENI. CDR3 size: 15 residues. This CDR3 reads CASSRAGGPRDTQYF. The CDR3 region has the DNA TGTGCCAGCTCACGAGCGGGAGGGCCAAGAGATACGCAGTATTTT. Full variable domain (remainder filled in from reference TRBV18 and TRBJ2-3): NAGVMQNPRHLVRRRGQEARLRCSPMKGHSHVYWYRQLPEEGLKFMVYLQKENIIDESGMPKERFSAEFPKEGPSILRIQQVVRGDSAAYFCASSRAGGPRDTQYFGPGTRLTVL.

The CDR3 nucleotides are TGTGCCAGCAGTTCCACCTGGGGCGGGAGGGCCGAGACCCAGTACTTC. It yields the protein CASSSTWGGRAETQYF. The chain recombines TRBV28 with TRBJ2-5; 9 bases map to TRBD2. Trimming removed 4 bases from V and 5 bases from J; junction bases left unmatched: 11. The germline gives CDR1 MDHEN, CDR2 SYDVKM. CDR3 size: 16 residues.

This chain joins TRBV28 and TRBJ1-2; no definite D call. The V gene lost 4 bases and the J gene lost 8 bases, with 11 bases spanning the gap. Germline V gene lookup returns CDR1 MDHEN and CDR2 SYDVKM. This CDR3 region has 12 residues. For the CDR3, the DNA is TGTGCCAGCAGTTCGGAGAGGGTAGGCTACACCTTC. Residues: CASSSERVGYTF.